Listed below are T cell receptor beta chains from one sample, sequenced in a study of read filtering for tumor transcriptome and immune sequencing. Via MiXCR, TCRdb re-called the reads, giving one row per CDR3 protein. This table holds 30,000 to 50,000 distinct CDR3 sequences, around 11% found once. Sequencing input: a population of CD138-negative cells sorted from bone marrow. These receptors originate from a donor over 35 with multiple myeloma. Both conserved end residues are part of each CDR3. D genes are given only for firm matches. Size is stated for part of the rows, as once, few or many counts, or as a class when the clone is expanded.

j_gene | d_gene | v_gene | abundance | CDR3nt | CDR3aa
TRBJ2-2 | NA | TRBV29-1 | many | TGCAGCGTTGCCAGGAGCGACACCGGGGAGCTGTTTTTT | CSVARSDTGELFF
TRBJ1-1 | NA | TRBV20-1 | many | TGCTGTGCTAGAGATAATTGGAACACTGAAGCTTTCTTT | CCARDNWNTEAFF
TRBJ2-5 | NA | TRBV7-2 | few | TGTGCCAGCAGCTTAGCGTCAGCCCGGGGGGAGACCCAGTACTTC | CASSLASARGETQYF
TRBJ1-4 | NA | TRBV29-1 | many | TGCAGCGTTGAACTTGCAACTAATGAAAAACTGTTTTTT | CSVELATNEKLFF
TRBJ2-1 | TRBD1 | TRBV5-1 | many | TGCGCCAGCAGCTTGGGGACAGGGGCCCACAATGAGCAGTTCTTC | CASSLGTGAHNEQFF
TRBJ1-1 | NA | TRBV5-1 | NA | TGCGCCAGCAGACCCATTCCCCTTCAGAACACTGAAGCTTTCTTT | CASRPIPLQNTEAFF
TRBJ1-1 | NA | TRBV4-1 | few | TGCGCCAGCAGCTCAGGGGACATGAACACTGAAGCTTTCTTT | CASSSGDMNTEAFF
TRBJ1-1 | NA | TRBV4-2 | many | TGTGCCAGCAGCCAACGGGCCAGTACTGAAGCTTTCTTT | CASSQRASTEAFF
TRBJ1-3 | NA | TRBV5-4 | NA | TGTGCCAGCAGCTTGGGGCAAACGGGAAACACCATATATTTT | CASSLGQTGNTIYF
TRBJ2-7 | NA | TRBV18 | few | TGTGCCAGCTCGCCGCCGGGACTCGAAGGCTACGAGCAGTACTTC | CASSPPGLEGYEQYF
TRBJ2-1 | NA | TRBV3-1 | many | TGTGCCAGCAGCCGTCAGGGGATACGGGTCGATGAGCAGTTCTTC | CASSRQGIRVDEQFF
TRBJ2-3 | TRBD2 | TRBV7-2 | many | TGTGCCAGCAGCTTCCTTAGCGGGGGGCACGGGGATACGCAGTATTTT | CASSFLSGGHGDTQYF
TRBJ2-1 | NA | TRBV6-1 | NA | TGTGCCAGCGGTGGACTCTGGGGGTCCTACGATGAGCAGTTCTTC | CASGGLWGSYDEQFF
TRBJ2-7 | TRBD1 | TRBV7-2 | many | TGTGCCAGCAGCCGAGGACAGGCCTACTACGAGCAGTACTTC | CASSRGQAYYEQYF
TRBJ2-4 | TRBD1 | TRBV20-1 | many | TGCAGTGCTAGAGATCTTGGACAGGTGCTAGCCAAAAACATTCAGTACTTC | CSARDLGQVLAKNIQYF
TRBJ2-1 | TRBD1 | TRBV10-2 | many | TGCGCCAGCAAAGGACAGGGGGCCTATGAGCAGTTCTTC | CASKGQGAYEQFF
TRBJ1-4 | NA | TRBV19 | few | TGTGCCAGTAATAGCAGGCGGGCTAATGAAAAACTGTTTTTT | CASNSRRANEKLFF
TRBJ2-6 | TRBD1 | TRBV7-8 | NA | TGTGCCAGCAGCTTACCCGAGGGGGCCCGGGCCAACGTCCTGACTTTC | CASSLPEGARANVLTF
TRBJ2-7 | NA | TRBV2 | many | TGTGCCAGCGGACAGACCTACGAGCAGTACTTC | CASGQTYEQYF
TRBJ1-1 | NA | TRBV4-1 | many | TGCGCCAGCAGCCAAGAAAGGACCGGAGAAGCTTTCTTT | CASSQERTGEAFF
TRBJ2-2 | TRBD2 | TRBV6-6 | NA | TGTGCCAGCAGTCGGACTAGCGGGGCCACCGGGGAGCTGTTTTTT | CASSRTSGATGELFF
TRBJ1-1 | NA | TRBV20-1 | many | TGCAGTGCTGACAAAGGTGGTAACACTGAAGCTTTCTTT | CSADKGGNTEAFF
TRBJ2-1 | NA | TRBV14 | NA | TGTGCCAGCCGCGGCACTTCGAATGAGCAGTTATTC | CASRGTSNEQLF
TRBJ2-1 | TRBD1 | TRBV29-1 | many | TGCAGCGCCTGGACAGGGGTGGTCAACGAGCAGTTCTTC | CSAWTGVVNEQFF
TRBJ1-5 | NA | TRBV29-1 | NA | TGCAGCGTTGCGGACAGTTATAGCAATCAGCCCCAGCATTTT | CSVADSYSNQPQHF
TRBJ2-3 | NA | TRBV29-1 | many | TGCAGCGTTGCCGGGCTGGATCCATACGGCACAGATACGCAGTATTTT | CSVAGLDPYGTDTQYF
TRBJ1-5 | NA | TRBV5-1 | many | TGCGCCAGCAGCTTGTTAGGTATTACCAATCAGCCCCAGCATTTT | CASSLLGITNQPQHF
TRBJ2-3 | NA | TRBV20-1 | many | TGCAGTGCCAAAACAGATACGCAGTATTTT | CSAKTDTQYF
TRBJ2-5 | TRBD2 | TRBV6-7 | many | TGTGCCAGCAGTTACCCCCCCGGACTAGCGGGGGACACCCAAGAGACCCAGTACTTC | CASSYPPGLAGDTQETQYF
TRBJ1-1 | NA | TRBV5-1 | many | TGCGCCAGCAGCTTGGGGTTAGGGGATTTTGGCACTGAAGCTTTCTTT | CASSLGLGDFGTEAFF
TRBJ2-1 | NA | TRBV11-3 | many | TGTGCCAGCAGCTTAGAAGGGGCAACCAGTGAGCAGTTCTTC | CASSLEGATSEQFF
TRBJ1-4 | TRBD1 | TRBV5-1 | many | TGCGCCAGCAGCTGGACTGACAGGGGCGGAAAACTGTTTTTT | CASSWTDRGGKLFF